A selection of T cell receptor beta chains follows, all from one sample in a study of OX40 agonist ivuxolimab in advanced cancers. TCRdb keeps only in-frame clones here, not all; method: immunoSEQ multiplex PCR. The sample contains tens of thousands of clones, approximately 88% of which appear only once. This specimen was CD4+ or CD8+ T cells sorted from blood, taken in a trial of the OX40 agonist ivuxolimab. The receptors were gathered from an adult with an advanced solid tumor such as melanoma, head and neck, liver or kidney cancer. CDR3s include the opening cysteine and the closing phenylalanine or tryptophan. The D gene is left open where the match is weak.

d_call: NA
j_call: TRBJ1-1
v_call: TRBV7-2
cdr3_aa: CASSLSWRGTEAFF

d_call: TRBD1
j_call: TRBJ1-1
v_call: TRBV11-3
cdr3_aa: CASSLGQGLNTEAFF

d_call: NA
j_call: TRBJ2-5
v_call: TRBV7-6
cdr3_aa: CASSFRVRETQYF

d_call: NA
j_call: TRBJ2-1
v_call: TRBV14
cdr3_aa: CASSRDEIEQFF

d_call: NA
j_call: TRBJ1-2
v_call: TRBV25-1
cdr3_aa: CASTPGSVYGYTF

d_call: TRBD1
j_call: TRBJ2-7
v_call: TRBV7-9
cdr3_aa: CASSSPDRGFHEQYF

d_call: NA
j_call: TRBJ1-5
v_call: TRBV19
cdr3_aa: CASFSGYNQPQHF

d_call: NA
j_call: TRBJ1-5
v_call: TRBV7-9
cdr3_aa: CASSLRGTNQPQHF

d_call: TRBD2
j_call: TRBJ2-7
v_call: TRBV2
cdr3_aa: CASGASGTKIYEQYF

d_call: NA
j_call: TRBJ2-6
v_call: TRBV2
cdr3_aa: CASSEAGGSGANVLTF

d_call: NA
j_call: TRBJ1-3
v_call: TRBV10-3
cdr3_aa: CAISENRGSGNTIYF

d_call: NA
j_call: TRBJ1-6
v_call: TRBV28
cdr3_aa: CASSLTLYREGGSYNSPLHF

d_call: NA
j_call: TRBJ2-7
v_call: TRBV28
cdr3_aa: CASQDGIYEQYF

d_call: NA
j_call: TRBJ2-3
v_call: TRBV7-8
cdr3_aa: CASSILGQGGTDTQYF

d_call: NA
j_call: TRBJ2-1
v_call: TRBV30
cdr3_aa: CAWSPRRVNEQFF

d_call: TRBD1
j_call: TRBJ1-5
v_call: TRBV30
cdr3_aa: CAWSFGQGNQPQHF

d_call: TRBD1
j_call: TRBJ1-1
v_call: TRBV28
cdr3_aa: CASSNDRGAYTEAFF